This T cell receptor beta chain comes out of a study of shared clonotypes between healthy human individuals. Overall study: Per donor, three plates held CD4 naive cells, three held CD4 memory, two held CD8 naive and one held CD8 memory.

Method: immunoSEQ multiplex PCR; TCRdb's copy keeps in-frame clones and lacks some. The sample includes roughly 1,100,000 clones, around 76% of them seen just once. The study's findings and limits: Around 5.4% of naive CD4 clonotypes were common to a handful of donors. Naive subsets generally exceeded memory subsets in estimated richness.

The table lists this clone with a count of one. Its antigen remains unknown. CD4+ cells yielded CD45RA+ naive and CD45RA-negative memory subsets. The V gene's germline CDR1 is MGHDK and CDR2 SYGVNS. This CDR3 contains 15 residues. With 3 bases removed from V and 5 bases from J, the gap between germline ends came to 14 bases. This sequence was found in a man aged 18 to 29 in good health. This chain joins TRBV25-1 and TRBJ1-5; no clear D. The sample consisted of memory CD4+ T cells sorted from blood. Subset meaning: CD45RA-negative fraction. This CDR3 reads CASSEGSGVDQPQHF. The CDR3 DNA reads TGTGCCAGCAGTGAGGGCAGCGGGGTTGATCAGCCCCAGCATTTT.